The clone carrying this T cell receptor (beta chain) came up a few times. The antigen is unknown. Germline CDR1 is SGHRS and CDR2 is YFSETQ. The CDR3 contains 13 residues. V was trimmed by 0 bases and J by 1 base, leaving 4 bases between them. These data originate in a study of beta chain features in type 1 diabetes. Study context: The number of sorted cells examined across all samples was 107,917,701.

Populations obtained by sorting all exceeded 95% purity. Findings of the study overall: All four CD4+ subsets of Type 1 diabetes patients contained TCRB CDR3s that were moderately but significantly shorter. Highly expressing activated T cells could be over-counted with a cDNA template. Among type 1 diabetes patients, VDJ junctions had fewer insertions and more deletions.

Expressed TCRB transcripts were sequenced after all isolated RNA was converted to cDNA. The assay was immunoSEQ multiplex PCR, and TCRdb's table has in-frame clones only and misses some. Of 640,000 or so clones listed, about an eighth are singletons. The clonotype comes from a man between 18 and 29 years old with type 1 diabetes. The V and J genes are TRBV5-1 and TRBJ2-5; no reliable D call. Sequencing was carried out using naive CD4+ T cells from blood. The CDR3 protein is CASSLGFQETQYF. CDR3 in DNA: TGCGCCAGCAGCTTGGGCTTCCAAGAGACCCAGTACTTC.